A single sample is the source of the 10 T cell receptor beta chains below, sequenced in a study of cytotoxic CD8 clonotypes in ibrutinib-treated CLL. The assay was immunoSEQ multiplex PCR, and TCRdb's table has in-frame clones only and misses some. The table includes under 75,000 clones, roughly 70% detected once. Sequenced here: PBMCs, sampled after 12 months of ibrutinib treatment. All receptors derive from a human donor with chronic lymphocytic leukemia.

The CDR3 reads CASSPGQGRLSAHEQYF. CDR3 nucleotides: TGTGCCAGCAGCCCTGGACAGGGAAGGTTATCAGCACACGAGCAGTACTTC. The rearrangement uses TRBV11-3 and TRBJ2-7; 8 positions match TRBD1. Looked up from germline, CDR1 is SGHNT and CDR2 is YENEEA. The CDR3 covers 17 residues. V dropped 5 bases and J dropped 5; count of bases not matched to a gene: 17.

This chain uses TRBV6-4 with TRBJ2-3, with a tentative D call TRBD2 (5 bases). The germline V gene has CDR1 MRHNA and CDR2 SNTAGT. V lost 3 bases to trimming and J lost 5 bases, with 9 bases between them. CDR3 size: 13 residues. CDR3: CASSEGSGDTQYF. CDR3 nucleotide sequence: TGTGCCAGCAGTGAGGGCAGCGGAGATACGCAGTATTTT.

This clone was counted between two and nine times. The chain combines TRBV1 with TRBJ2-1; the D call in the table, TRBD2, was not verified against the DNA. TRBV1 is a recognized pseudogene. This CDR3 spans 17 amino acids. The CDR3 here is CTSSQPHSNTTCNEQFF. CDR3 in DNA: TGCACCAGCAGCCAACCCCATAGCAACACGACCTGCAATGAGCAGTTCTTC.

The chain uses TRBV7-8 and TRBJ2-3; D is undetermined. Germline V gene lookup returns CDR1 SGHVS and CDR2 FQNEAQ. Trimming pared 1 base from V and 2 bases from J, leaving 10 bases between. The CDR3 runs to 15 residues. The CDR3: CASSLGAHTTDTQYF. The CDR3 region has the DNA TGTGCCAGCAGCTTAGGAGCGCATACCACAGATACGCAGTATTTT.

This clone was seen once. The genes are TRBV7-9 and TRBJ2-1, with 9 bases fitting TRBD2. The CDR3 sequence is 15 residues long. Per germline, CDR1 SEHNR and CDR2 FQNEAQ (reference sequence). Trimming cost V 3 bases and J 7 bases; bases outside gene matches: 7. The CDR3 is CASSLGRREGNEQFF. The CDR3 coding sequence is TGTGCCAGCAGCTTGGGGAGGCGGGAGGGGAATGAGCAGTTCTTC. The full variable domain, with the rest looked up from reference TRBV7-9 and TRBJ2-1, is DTGVSQNPRHKITKRGQNVTFRCDPISEHNRLYWYRQTLGQGPEFLTYFQNEAQLEKSRLLSDRFSAERPKGSFSTLEIQRTEQGDSAMYLCASSLGRREGNEQFFGPGTRLTVL.

This clone has only one observation. The V gene is TRBV28, the J gene TRBJ1-2, with D perhaps TRBD1 (5 bases). The CDR3 covers 15 residues. V lost 4 bases and J 5 bases, leaving 17 bases between the germline ends. Germline V gene lookup returns CDR1 MDHEN and CDR2 SYDVKM. CDR3 nucleotides: TGTGCCAGCAGTTGGGGCTCGGACGGGAGTTATGGCTACACCTTC. As protein: CASSWGSDGSYGYTF.

The chain joins TRBV28 to TRBJ1-2; D unclear. Germline V CDR1 and CDR2: MDHEN, SYDVKM. The CDR3 length is 17 residues. The germline V and J ends were trimmed by 2 bases and 5 bases, with 21 bases remaining between them. CDR3 sequence (DNA): TGTGCCAGCAGTTTAAGTTACGCGGGTTTGGGGTCGTATGGCTACACCTTC. Its translation: CASSLSYAGLGSYGYTF.

V and J are TRBV6-1 and TRBJ2-1; D is perhaps TRBD2 (5 bases). This CDR3 spans 17 amino acids. The germline CDR1 and CDR2 sequences are MNHNS and SASEGT. Trimming cost V 0 bases and J 6 bases, with 18 bases left between them. CDR3: CASSEAIPSFLGNEQFF. The CDR3 DNA is TGTGCCAGCAGTGAAGCGATTCCTAGCTTCCTGGGCAATGAGCAGTTCTTC.

The V gene is TRBV2, the J gene TRBJ1-2; D is unresolved. V shed 2 bases and J shed 0 bases, with 13 bases lying between them. This CDR3 is 16 amino acids long. The germline CDR1 and CDR2 sequences are SNHLY and FYNNEI. CDR3 region: CASSESRVTSNYGYTF. CDR3 DNA: TGTGCCAGCAGTGAATCAAGGGTTACCTCTAACTATGGCTACACCTTC.

This chain joins TRBV6-5 and TRBJ2-2; tentatively, D is TRBD2 (6 bases). The V gene's germline CDR1 is MNHEY and CDR2 SVGAGI. The CDR3 covers 13 residues. V shed 3 bases and J shed 6 bases, with 8 bases lying between them. The CDR3 loop reads CASSYPGAGELFF. The CDR3 nucleotides read TGTGCCAGCAGTTATCCGGGGGCCGGGGAGCTGTTTTTT.